Sequencing of this T cell receptor (beta chain) was carried out in a study of regulatory T cells in long-lasting Graves disease. Findings and caveats of the study: Persistent cases favored TRBV28, TRBJ1-2 and TRBJ2-5.

Both iRepertoire HTBI primers and Arm-PCR of CDR3 regions were used to build the TCR beta libraries. TCRdb recomputed calls from the multiplex PCR reads with MiXCR, one row per CDR3 protein. The sample lists about 530,000 distinct CDR3 sequences, roughly 15% occurring once. This clonotype was counted at least ten times. Its antigen is as yet unknown. The time point here: newly diagnosed GD, antithyroid drugs for less than 3 months. RNA extracted from PBMCs served as the sequencing template. CDR3 length: 13 residues. Germline V gene lookup returns CDR1 LGHDT and CDR2 YNNKEL (reference sequence). Unmatched junction bases numbered 4, after V lost 2 bases and J lost 6 bases. This sample also appeared in a second study, on T cells in Graves' hyperthyroidism and ophthalmopathy. That source reports: In the blood, most expanded thyroid clonotypes above 0.001 appeared as well. Ophthalmopathy was separated from stable hyperthyroidism by a 13 V-J model.

V is TRBV3-1 and J is TRBJ2-7; the match to TRBD2 covers 7 bases. The starting material was peripheral blood mononuclear cells (PBMCs), obtained at new diagnosis, from a patient treated with antithyroid drugs. This clonotype originated in a middle-aged woman with Graves disease. The CDR3 loop reads CASSQLGGTEQYF. The CDR3 DNA follows: TGTGCCAGCAGCCAACTGGGAGGGACCGAGCAGTACTTC.